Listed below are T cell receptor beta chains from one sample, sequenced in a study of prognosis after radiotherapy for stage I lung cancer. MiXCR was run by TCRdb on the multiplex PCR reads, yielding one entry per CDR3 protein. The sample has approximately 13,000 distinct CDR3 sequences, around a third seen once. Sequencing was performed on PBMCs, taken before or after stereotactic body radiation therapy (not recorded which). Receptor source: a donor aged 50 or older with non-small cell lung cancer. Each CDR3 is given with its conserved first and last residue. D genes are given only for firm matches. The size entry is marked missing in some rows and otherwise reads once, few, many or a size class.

cdr3_nt: TGTGCCAGCAGTGAGGAGAGGTCCTCTGGAAACACCATATATTTT
cdr3_aa: CASSEERSSGNTIYF
clone_size: .
d_call: .
v_call: TRBV2
j_call: TRBJ1-3

cdr3_nt: TGTGCCAGCAGACACCCGCACAGGGGAATAGGTGAGCAGTACTTC
cdr3_aa: CASRHPHRGIGEQYF
clone_size: .
d_call: TRBD1
v_call: TRBV6-1
j_call: TRBJ2-7

cdr3_nt: TGTGCCACCCAACGGCAGGGGGGCAATGAGCAGTTCTTC
cdr3_aa: CATQRQGGNEQFF
clone_size: medium-sized
d_call: .
v_call: TRBV24-1
j_call: TRBJ2-1

cdr3_nt: TGTGCCAGCAGCTTAACCCGACAGGGAGGGGATTCACCCCTCCACTTT
cdr3_aa: CASSLTRQGGDSPLHF
clone_size: many
d_call: TRBD1
v_call: TRBV7-3
j_call: TRBJ1-6

cdr3_nt: TGTGCCAGCAGCGCCCGGACAATTTTGCAATTCTTC
cdr3_aa: CASSARTILQFF
clone_size: .
d_call: .
v_call: TRBV11-2
j_call: TRBJ2-1

cdr3_nt: TGTGCTAGCCGTCGGGCCTACGAGCAGTACTTC
cdr3_aa: CASRRAYEQYF
clone_size: once
d_call: .
v_call: TRBV6-1
j_call: TRBJ2-7

cdr3_nt: TGTGCCTGGAGTGTGAAAGCCTCCTTAGGAGAGACCCAGTACTTC
cdr3_aa: CAWSVKASLGETQYF
clone_size: many
d_call: .
v_call: TRBV30
j_call: TRBJ2-5

cdr3_nt: TGTGCCAGCAGGAGGGGCGGAGACACCGGGGAGCTGTTTTTT
cdr3_aa: CASRRGGDTGELFF
clone_size: many
d_call: .
v_call: TRBV7-3
j_call: TRBJ2-2

cdr3_nt: TGCAGTGCTAGAGACTGTAGTGGGAATGAGCAGTTCTTC
cdr3_aa: CSARDCSGNEQFF
clone_size: .
d_call: .
v_call: TRBV20-1
j_call: TRBJ2-1

cdr3_nt: TGTGCCAGCAGTGACTTTTCAGGGGTCGCGTCTAGTAAGACCCAGTACTTC
cdr3_aa: CASSDFSGVASSKTQYF
clone_size: .
d_call: .
v_call: TRBV6-1
j_call: TRBJ2-5

cdr3_nt: TGCGCCAGCAGCTCGACCGGGACTAGCTCTCATGAGCAGTTCTTC
cdr3_aa: CASSSTGTSSHEQFF
clone_size: medium-sized
d_call: TRBD2
v_call: TRBV5-1
j_call: TRBJ2-1

cdr3_nt: TGTGCCAGCAGCTTGGGAGGGTCTAACTATGGCTACGCCTTC
cdr3_aa: CASSLGGSNYGYAF
clone_size: .
d_call: .
v_call: TRBV5-1
j_call: TRBJ1-2

cdr3_nt: TGTGCCAGCAGCTCCTCCCGGCGGGGATCCTACAATGAGCAGTTCTTC
cdr3_aa: CASSSSRRGSYNEQFF
clone_size: many
d_call: .
v_call: TRBV7-3
j_call: TRBJ2-1

cdr3_nt: TGTGCCAGCAGTTACCGACCGGGAAAACAAGAGACCCAGTACTTC
cdr3_aa: CASSYRPGKQETQYF
clone_size: many
d_call: .
v_call: TRBV6-5
j_call: TRBJ2-5

cdr3_nt: TGTGCCAGCAGCATGAGGGGCAATGAGCAGTTCTTC
cdr3_aa: CASSMRGNEQFF
clone_size: .
d_call: .
v_call: TRBV3-1
j_call: TRBJ2-1

cdr3_nt: TGCAGTGCTAGAGGGGATAGCGGTTACAATGAGCAGTTCTTC
cdr3_aa: CSARGDSGYNEQFF
clone_size: medium-sized
d_call: .
v_call: TRBV20-1
j_call: TRBJ2-1

cdr3_nt: TGTGCCAGCAGCTTTGGGGGCTTTCTAGCGGGAATCACCGGGGAGCTGTTTTTT
cdr3_aa: CASSFGGFLAGITGELFF
clone_size: medium-sized
d_call: TRBD2
v_call: TRBV11-3
j_call: TRBJ2-2

cdr3_nt: TGTGCCAGCAGCTTAGACAGCGACAATGAGCAGTTCTTC
cdr3_aa: CASSLDSDNEQFF
clone_size: medium-sized
d_call: .
v_call: TRBV11-3
j_call: TRBJ2-1

cdr3_nt: TGCGCCAGCGGGACTAGCGGGAGGGCCTACGAGCAGTACTTC
cdr3_aa: CASGTSGRAYEQYF
clone_size: many
d_call: TRBD2
v_call: TRBV5-1
j_call: TRBJ2-7

cdr3_nt: TGTGCCTGGAGCCGACTAGCGGGAGGGTCGGATACGCAGTATTTT
cdr3_aa: CAWSRLAGGSDTQYF
clone_size: many
d_call: TRBD2
v_call: TRBV30
j_call: TRBJ2-3

cdr3_nt: TGTGCCAGCAGTGAATGGGAGACCCAGTACTTC
cdr3_aa: CASSEWETQYF
clone_size: many
d_call: .
v_call: TRBV2
j_call: TRBJ2-5

cdr3_nt: TGTGCCAGCAGTGATTTTCGGGGCAGGGGGCTGGGGGAGCAGTACTTC
cdr3_aa: CASSDFRGRGLGEQYF
clone_size: many
d_call: TRBD1
v_call: TRBV6-1
j_call: TRBJ2-7

cdr3_nt: TGTGCCAGCAGCCCTGGGCGCCCAGATACGCAGTATTTT
cdr3_aa: CASSPGRPDTQYF
clone_size: many
d_call: .
v_call: TRBV27
j_call: TRBJ2-3

cdr3_nt: TGTGCCAGCAGCTTGGCAGTGCAGGGCTCAGCCTACGAGCAGTACTTC
cdr3_aa: CASSLAVQGSAYEQYF
clone_size: many
d_call: .
v_call: TRBV5-5
j_call: TRBJ2-7

cdr3_nt: TGTGCCAGCAGTCGACGGTCAACTAATGAAAAACTGTTTTTT
cdr3_aa: CASSRRSTNEKLFF
clone_size: many
d_call: .
v_call: TRBV3-1
j_call: TRBJ1-4

cdr3_nt: TGTGCCAGCTCACCTGGTGGGGCCAACGTCCTGACTTTC
cdr3_aa: CASSPGGANVLTF
clone_size: many
d_call: .
v_call: TRBV18
j_call: TRBJ2-6

cdr3_nt: TGTGCCAGTAGTATTTCCCAGGGGACAGATACGCAGTATTTT
cdr3_aa: CASSISQGTDTQYF
clone_size: many
d_call: .
v_call: TRBV19
j_call: TRBJ2-3

cdr3_nt: TGTGCCAGCAGTTACACACTAGCGGGAGGCGGTGAGACCCAGTACTTC
cdr3_aa: CASSYTLAGGGETQYF
clone_size: many
d_call: TRBD2
v_call: TRBV6-5
j_call: TRBJ2-5

cdr3_nt: TGTGCCAGCAGCTCCTCGCAGGGACTTATTGCGTACAATGAGCAGTTCTTC
cdr3_aa: CASSSSQGLIAYNEQFF
clone_size: many
d_call: .
v_call: TRBV5-6
j_call: TRBJ2-1

cdr3_nt: TGTGCCAGCAGTTCAAATGCCCTCGGTGGAGGCTACACCTTC
cdr3_aa: CASSSNALGGGYTF
clone_size: many
d_call: .
v_call: TRBV28
j_call: TRBJ1-2

cdr3_nt: TGTGCCAGCAGTTTAACTAGTTTCACGGGGGAGCTGTTTTTT
cdr3_aa: CASSLTSFTGELFF
clone_size: many
d_call: .
v_call: TRBV27
j_call: TRBJ2-2

cdr3_nt: TGTGCCAGCAGTGTAGGAAGCAATCAGCCCCAGCATTTT
cdr3_aa: CASSVGSNQPQHF
clone_size: medium-sized
d_call: .
v_call: TRBV12-3/TRBV12-4
j_call: TRBJ1-5